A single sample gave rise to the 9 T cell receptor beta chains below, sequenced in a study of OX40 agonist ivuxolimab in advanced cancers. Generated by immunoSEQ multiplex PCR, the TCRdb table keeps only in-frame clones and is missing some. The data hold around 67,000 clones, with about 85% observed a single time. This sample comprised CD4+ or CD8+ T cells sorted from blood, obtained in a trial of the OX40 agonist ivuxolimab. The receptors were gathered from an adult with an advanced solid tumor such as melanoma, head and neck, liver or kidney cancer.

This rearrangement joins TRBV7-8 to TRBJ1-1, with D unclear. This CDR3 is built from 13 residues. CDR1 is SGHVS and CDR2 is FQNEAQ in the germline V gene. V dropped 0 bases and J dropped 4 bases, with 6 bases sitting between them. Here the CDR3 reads CASSLARGTEAFF. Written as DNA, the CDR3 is TGTGCCAGCAGCTTAGCCCGTGGCACTGAAGCTTTCTTT.

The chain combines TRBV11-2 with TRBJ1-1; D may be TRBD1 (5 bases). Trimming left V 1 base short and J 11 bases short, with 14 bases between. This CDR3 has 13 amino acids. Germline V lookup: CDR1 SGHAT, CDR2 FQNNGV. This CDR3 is CASSLGGTPGAFF. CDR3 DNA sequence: TGTGCCAGCAGCTTAGGGGGCACCCCGGGGGCTTTCTTT.

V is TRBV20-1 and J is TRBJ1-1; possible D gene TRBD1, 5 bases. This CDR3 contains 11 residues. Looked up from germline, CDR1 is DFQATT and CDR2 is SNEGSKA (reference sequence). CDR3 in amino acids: CSGGPVPEAFF. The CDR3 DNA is TGCAGCGGGGGACCGGTCCCTGAAGCTTTCTTT.

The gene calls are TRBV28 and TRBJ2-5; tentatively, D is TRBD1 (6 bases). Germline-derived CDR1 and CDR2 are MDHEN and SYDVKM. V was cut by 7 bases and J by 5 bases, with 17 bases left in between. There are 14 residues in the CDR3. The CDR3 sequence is CASTPSKGEETQYF. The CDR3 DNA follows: TGTGCCAGCACCCCTTCTAAGGGGGAGGAGACCCAGTACTTC.

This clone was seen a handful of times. CDR3 in DNA: TGTGCCAGCAGCTTAGGGGCAGGGATACAAGAGACCCAGTACTTC. This encodes CASSLGAGIQETQYF. The chain carries TRBV7-9 and TRBJ2-5, with a possible D match to TRBD1 (5 bases). In germline, CDR1 is SEHNR, CDR2 FQNEAQ (reference sequence). Trimming stripped 1 base from V and 2 bases from J, with 11 bases between. The CDR3 runs 15 residues.

The CDR3 bases are TGCGCCAGCAGCTTGGAGGGTTCTCAGCCCCAGCATTTT. Translated, it gives CASSLEGSQPQHF. V gene TRBV5-1 combines with J gene TRBJ1-5; D gene ambiguous. CDR1 is SGHRS, CDR2 YFSETQ, per germline. Trimming removed 0 bases at V and 6 bases at J, with 7 bases between. This CDR3 is built from 13 residues.

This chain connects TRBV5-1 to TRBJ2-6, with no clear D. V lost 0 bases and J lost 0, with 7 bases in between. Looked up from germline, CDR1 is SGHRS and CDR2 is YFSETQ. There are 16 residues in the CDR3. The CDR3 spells CASSLGDNSGANVLTF. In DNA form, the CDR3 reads TGCGCCAGCAGCTTGGGAGACAACTCTGGGGCCAACGTCCTGACTTTC.

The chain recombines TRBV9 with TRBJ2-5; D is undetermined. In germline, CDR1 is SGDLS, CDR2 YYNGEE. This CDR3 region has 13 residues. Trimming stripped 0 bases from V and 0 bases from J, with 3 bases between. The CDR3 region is CASSVGNQETQYF. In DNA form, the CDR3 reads TGTGCCAGCAGCGTAGGGAACCAAGAGACCCAGTACTTC.

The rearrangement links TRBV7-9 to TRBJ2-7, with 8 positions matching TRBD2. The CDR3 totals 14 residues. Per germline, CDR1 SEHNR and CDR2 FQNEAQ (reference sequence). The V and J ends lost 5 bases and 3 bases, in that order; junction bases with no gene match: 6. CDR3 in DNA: TGTGCCAGCAGCCTTCTAGCGGGTAACTACGAGCAGTACTTC. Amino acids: CASSLLAGNYEQYF. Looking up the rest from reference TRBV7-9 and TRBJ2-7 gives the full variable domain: DTGVSQNPRHKITKRGQNVTFRCDPISEHNRLYWYRQTLGQGPEFLTYFQNEAQLEKSRLLSDRFSAERPKGSFSTLEIQRTEQGDSAMYLCASSLLAGNYEQYFGPGTRLTVT.